The rows below give T cell receptor beta chains drawn from one sample of a study of OX40 agonist ivuxolimab in advanced cancers. This table comes from immunoSEQ multiplex PCR, and its TCRdb copy is limited to in-frame clones, with some not included. The sample includes 65,000 to 75,000 clones, 85% of them seen just once. The sample in question was CD4+ or CD8+ T cells sorted from blood, obtained in a trial of the OX40 agonist ivuxolimab. These receptors were taken from an adult with an advanced solid tumor such as melanoma, head and neck, liver or kidney cancer. The CDR3 runs from the conserved cysteine through the conserved F or W. D genes are given only for firm matches. Only part of the rows carry a size: once, few, many, or a class if the clone is expanded.

D gene	clone size	V gene	J gene	CDR3 protein	CDR3 DNA
TRBD1	once	TRBV18	TRBJ2-1	CASSQPGGWDNEQFF	TGTGCCAGCTCACAGCCAGGGGGCTGGGACAATGAGCAGTTCTTC
TRBD1	NA	TRBV6-1	TRBJ2-4	CASSEGQAQNIQYF	TGTGCCAGCAGTGAGGGACAGGCTCAAAACATTCAGTACTTC
TRBD2	NA	TRBV28	TRBJ2-7	CASSPWGGRAGSEQYF	TGTGCCAGCAGTCCGTGGGGCGGGAGGGCCGGTAGCGAGCAGTACTTC
NA	once	TRBV19	TRBJ2-4	CASSIRRGRGSNIQYF	TGTGCCAGTAGTATCCGGCGGGGGCGCGGGTCGAACATTCAGTACTTC
NA	few	TRBV10-3	TRBJ1-2	CAISEEPRGGYTF	TGTGCCATCAGTGAGGAACCTAGGGGCGGCTACACCTTC
NA	once	TRBV28	TRBJ1-3	CASSLGGSGNTIYF	TGTGCCAGCAGTTTGGGGGGCTCTGGAAACACCATATATTTT
NA	NA	TRBV2	TRBJ2-5	CASSDNRAQETQYF	TGTGCCAGCAGTGATAACAGGGCCCAAGAGACCCAGTACTTC
TRBD2	NA	TRBV4-1	TRBJ2-7	CASSQDRGTSGRYEQYF	TGCGCCAGCAGCCAAGATAGGGGGACTAGCGGGAGATACGAGCAGTACTTC
TRBD2	NA	TRBV14	TRBJ2-5	CASSPLPSGQETQYF	TGTGCCAGCAGCCCCCTTCCTAGCGGCCAAGAGACCCAGTACTTC
NA	NA	TRBV28	TRBJ2-1	CASSDLSGRGSYNEQFF	TGTGCCAGCAGCGATCTCTCGGGTCGGGGCTCCTACAATGAGCAGTTCTTC
NA	once	TRBV11-2	TRBJ1-2	CASSLEGAGYTF	TGTGCCAGCAGCTTAGAGGGGGCTGGCTACACCTTC